This T cell receptor (beta chain) was captured by sequencing in a study of T cell responses to AZD1222 COVID-19 vaccine. Study conclusions and caveats: Spike-specific TCR breadth and depth both grew after two AZD1222 doses.

Assay: immunoSEQ multiplex PCR; the TCRdb copy retains only in-frame clones and omits some. The data contain about 100,000 clones, about nine tenths of them seen just once; the ten biggest clones take up around 1.8%. Concerning this clone itself: Its antigen is as yet unknown.

The germline V gene has CDR1 SGHTA and CDR2 FQGTGA. The trim removed 5 bases at V and 4 bases at J, leaving 7 bases unmatched. CDR3 length equals 15 residues. The chain uses TRBV7-3 and TRBJ2-1; TRBD2 agrees at 8 bases. The source was peripheral blood, collected on day 0 of AZD1222 vaccination. This clonotype was sampled from an adult in good health. CDR3 loop: CASSPSSGSYNEQFF. Here the CDR3 DNA reads TGTGCCAGCAGCCCCTCGAGCGGGAGTTACAATGAGCAGTTCTTC.